A selection of T cell receptor beta chains follows, all from one sample in a study of T cell repertoires in cytomegalovirus infection. These receptors' antigens are unknown. MiXCR, applied by TCRdb to the reads, yields one record per CDR3 protein. The table includes approximately 110,000 distinct CDR3 sequences, about 30% detected once. The sequences come from CD8+ T cells from cultured PBMCs, collected from culture after CMV antigen stimulation. The origin of the receptors is a human donor in good health (CMV status not recorded). Some clones in this sample may be carry-over from other donors' samples. Each CDR3 is given with its conserved first and last residue. Each record gives: CDR3 protein, CDR3 DNA, J gene, V gene, D gene, clone size. The D gene is left open where the match is weak. Size tells how often a clone was seen (once, few, many) or the class of an expanded clone, and some rows leave it out.

CDR3aa: CASSLDPSGGLNEQFF; CDR3nt: TGTGCCAGCAGCTTAGACCCTAGCGGGGGCCTCAATGAGCAGTTCTTC; j_gene: TRBJ2-1; v_gene: TRBV11-2; d_gene: TRBD2; abundance: many
CDR3aa: CSRYSSSYNEQFF; CDR3nt: TGTTCCCGTTACAGTAGCTCCTACAATGAGCAGTTCTTC; j_gene: TRBJ2-1; v_gene: TRBV5-4; d_gene: .; abundance: .
CDR3aa: CASSQTGDTQYF; CDR3nt: TGTGCCAGCAGCCAGACTGGGGATACGCAGTATTTT; j_gene: TRBJ2-3; v_gene: TRBV12-3/TRBV12-4; d_gene: .; abundance: .
CDR3aa: CASTLGPGTGELFF; CDR3nt: TGCGCCAGCACCCTAGGCCCGGGCACCGGGGAGCTGTTTTTT; j_gene: TRBJ2-2; v_gene: TRBV4-1; d_gene: .; abundance: once
CDR3aa: CATAGTSNSGELFF; CDR3nt: TGTGCCACGGCCGGGACTAGTAACTCCGGGGAGCTGTTTTTT; j_gene: TRBJ2-2; v_gene: TRBV2; d_gene: TRBD2; abundance: .
CDR3aa: CASSFLSGRLTDTQYF; CDR3nt: TGTGCCAGCAGCTTCTTATCGGGACGGCTCACAGATACGCAGTATTTT; j_gene: TRBJ2-3; v_gene: TRBV11-1; d_gene: .; abundance: few
CDR3aa: CASSFDMDRANGYTF; CDR3nt: TGTGCCAGCAGCTTCGATATGGACAGGGCCAATGGCTACACCTTC; j_gene: TRBJ1-2; v_gene: TRBV7-6; d_gene: TRBD1; abundance: few
CDR3aa: CASNPGLSTDTQYF; CDR3nt: TGTGCCAGCAATCCCGGACTTTCCACAGATACGCAGTATTTT; j_gene: TRBJ2-3; v_gene: TRBV2; d_gene: .; abundance: .
CDR3aa: CASSPREGRSYEQYF; CDR3nt: TGTGCCAGCAGCCCTCGGGAGGGCCGTTCCTACGAGCAGTACTTC; j_gene: TRBJ2-7; v_gene: TRBV7-9; d_gene: TRBD2; abundance: .
CDR3aa: CASSKGAGVNQPQHF; CDR3nt: TGTGCCAGCAGCAAGGGGGCTGGGGTCAATCAGCCCCAGCATTTT; j_gene: TRBJ1-5; v_gene: TRBV9; d_gene: TRBD1; abundance: .
CDR3aa: CASIPRVQGGYTF; CDR3nt: TGTGCCAGCATCCCAAGGGTACAGGGCGGCTACACCTTC; j_gene: TRBJ1-2; v_gene: TRBV2; d_gene: .; abundance: .
CDR3aa: CASTSPSLYSYNEQFF; CDR3nt: TGTGCCAGCACCTCCCCCTCCTTGTACTCCTACAATGAGCAGTTCTTC; j_gene: TRBJ2-1; v_gene: TRBV12-3/TRBV12-4; d_gene: .; abundance: .
CDR3aa: CASSLGTGRATNEKLFF; CDR3nt: TGTGCCAGCAGTCTCGGGACAGGCCGTGCAACTAATGAAAAACTGTTTTTT; j_gene: TRBJ1-4; v_gene: TRBV12-3/TRBV12-4; d_gene: TRBD1; abundance: .
CDR3aa: CASSYSIGTAYEQYF; CDR3nt: TGTGCCAGCAGTTACTCGATCGGGACAGCCTACGAGCAGTACTTC; j_gene: TRBJ2-7; v_gene: TRBV6-5; d_gene: TRBD1; abundance: .
CDR3aa: CASTLGEGTEAFF; CDR3nt: TGTGCCAGCACTCTAGGGGAGGGCACTGAAGCTTTCTTT; j_gene: TRBJ1-1; v_gene: TRBV6-1; d_gene: .; abundance: few
CDR3aa: CASSQAPLSSYEQYF; CDR3nt: TGCGCCAGCAGCCAGGCTCCCCTGAGCTCCTACGAGCAGTACTTC; j_gene: TRBJ2-7; v_gene: TRBV4-1; d_gene: .; abundance: .
CDR3aa: CASSVGGTAGYTF; CDR3nt: TGTGCCAGCAGCGTAGGGGGGACGGCTGGCTACACCTTC; j_gene: TRBJ1-2; v_gene: TRBV12-3/TRBV12-4; d_gene: .; abundance: few
CDR3aa: CASSQGTGDYGYTF; CDR3nt: TGCGCCAGCAGCCAAGGGACAGGGGACTATGGCTACACCTTC; j_gene: TRBJ1-2; v_gene: TRBV4-1; d_gene: TRBD1; abundance: few
CDR3aa: CSAIGQGVTEAFF; CDR3nt: TGCAGTGCTATAGGACAGGGTGTCACTGAAGCTTTCTTT; j_gene: TRBJ1-1; v_gene: TRBV20-1; d_gene: TRBD1; abundance: few
CDR3aa: CASSITSVNTEAFF; CDR3nt: TGTGCCAGTAGTATAACATCCGTGAACACTGAAGCTTTCTTT; j_gene: TRBJ1-1; v_gene: TRBV19; d_gene: .; abundance: .
CDR3aa: CSARDQVHKMNTEAFF; CDR3nt: TGCAGTGCTAGAGATCAAGTTCACAAGATGAACACTGAAGCTTTCTTT; j_gene: TRBJ1-1; v_gene: TRBV20-1; d_gene: .; abundance: .
CDR3aa: CASSAQGGDYNEQFF; CDR3nt: TGTGCCAGCAGTGCACAGGGGGGGGACTACAATGAGCAGTTCTTC; j_gene: TRBJ2-1; v_gene: TRBV2; d_gene: .; abundance: .
CDR3aa: CSARDGRGGRTDTQYF; CDR3nt: TGCAGTGCTAGAGATGGGAGGGGGGGCCGAACAGATACGCAGTATTTT; j_gene: TRBJ2-3; v_gene: TRBV20-1; d_gene: .; abundance: .
CDR3aa: CASSYFPMGQETQYF; CDR3nt: TGTGCCAGCAGCTATTTTCCCATGGGTCAAGAGACCCAGTACTTC; j_gene: TRBJ2-5; v_gene: TRBV28; d_gene: .; abundance: once
CDR3aa: CSAVAGTSNEKLFF; CDR3nt: TGCAGTGCCGTGGCAGGGACCAGTAATGAAAAACTGTTTTTT; j_gene: TRBJ1-4; v_gene: TRBV20-1; d_gene: .; abundance: .
CDR3aa: CASSLKYGYSNQPQHF; CDR3nt: TGTGCCAGCAGTTTAAAGTACGGTTATAGCAATCAGCCCCAGCATTTT; j_gene: TRBJ1-5; v_gene: TRBV27; d_gene: .; abundance: .
CDR3aa: CASSWTRGNNSPLHF; CDR3nt: TGTGCCAGCAGTTGGACCAGGGGGAACAATTCACCCCTCCACTTT; j_gene: TRBJ1-6; v_gene: TRBV28; d_gene: TRBD1; abundance: many
CDR3aa: CASRPINGGGETQYF; CDR3nt: TGTGCCAGCAGGCCGATCAACGGGGGCGGGGAGACCCAGTACTTC; j_gene: TRBJ2-5; v_gene: TRBV7-9; d_gene: .; abundance: .
CDR3aa: CASSLDGGQGRPQHF; CDR3nt: TGTGCCAGCAGCTTAGATGGAGGACAGGGTCGGCCCCAGCATTTT; j_gene: TRBJ1-5; v_gene: TRBV7-2; d_gene: TRBD1; abundance: many